The next 4 T cell receptor beta chains were all read from a single sample in a study of T cell responses to AZD1222 COVID-19 vaccine. Data came from immunoSEQ multiplex PCR; TCRdb stores just in-frame clones and leaves some out. Altogether over 65,000 clones are present, roughly 90% being singletons, with the ten largest covering 6.9%. This material consisted of peripheral blood, taken 28 days after the second AZD1222 dose. The receptors here all came from an adult who received the AZD1222 COVID-19 vaccine.

This clone has more than one count but fewer than ten. This rearrangement joins TRBV28 to TRBJ1-5; D is unresolved. The germline V gene encodes CDR1 MDHEN and CDR2 SYDVKM. The CDR3 runs 13 residues. V lost 6 bases and J lost 0, with 6 bases in between. CDR3: CASSFYSNQPQHF. The CDR3 region has the DNA TGTGCCAGCAGCTTTTATAGCAATCAGCCCCAGCATTTT.

J is TRBJ2-2 and V is TRBV30; TRBD2 matches 10 bases. This CDR3 has 15 residues. Germline CDR1 and CDR2: GTSNPN and SVGIG (reference sequence). The V gene end was trimmed by 4 bases and the J gene end by 6 bases; junction bases not matched to a gene: 8. CDR3 bases: TGTGCCTGGACCGGGACTAGCGATGGGGCCGGGGAGCTGTTTTTT. Its translation is CAWTGTSDGAGELFF.

V gene TRBV9 combines with J gene TRBJ2-1, with 7 bases matching TRBD2. Germline CDR1 reads SGDLS; CDR2 reads YYNGEE. The CDR3 has 14 amino acids. The V segment lost 3 bases and the J segment 2 bases; nucleotides outside the gene matches: 2. In nucleotides, the CDR3 is TGTGCCAGCAGCGGCGGGGGAACCTACAATGAGCAGTTCTTC. It specifies CASSGGGTYNEQFF.

CDR3 in amino acids: CASSSGDTEAFF. CDR3 nucleotide sequence: TGTGCCAGCAGTTCGGGAGACACTGAAGCTTTCTTT. The chain has TRBV6-5 and TRBJ1-1; D is unresolved. Germline V gene lookup returns CDR1 MNHEY and CDR2 SVGAGI. The germline V and J ends were trimmed by 4 bases and 3 bases, with 6 bases remaining between them. CDR3 length: 12 amino acids.